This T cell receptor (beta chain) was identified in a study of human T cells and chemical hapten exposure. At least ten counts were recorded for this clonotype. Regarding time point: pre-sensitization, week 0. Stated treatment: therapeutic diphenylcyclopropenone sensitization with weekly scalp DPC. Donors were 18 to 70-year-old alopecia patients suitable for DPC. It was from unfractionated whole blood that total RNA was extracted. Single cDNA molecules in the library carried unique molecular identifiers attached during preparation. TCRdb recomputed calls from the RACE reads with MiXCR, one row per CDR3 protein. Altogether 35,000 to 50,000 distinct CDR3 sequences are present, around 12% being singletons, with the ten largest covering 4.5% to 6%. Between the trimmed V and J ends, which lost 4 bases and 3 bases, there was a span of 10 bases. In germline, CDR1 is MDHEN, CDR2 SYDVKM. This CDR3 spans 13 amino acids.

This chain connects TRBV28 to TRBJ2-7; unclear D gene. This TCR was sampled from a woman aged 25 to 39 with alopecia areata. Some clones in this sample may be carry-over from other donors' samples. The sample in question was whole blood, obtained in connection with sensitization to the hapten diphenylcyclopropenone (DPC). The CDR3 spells CASSSGPFYEQYF. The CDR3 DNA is TGTGCCAGCAGTTCGGGTCCCTTCTACGAGCAGTACTTC.